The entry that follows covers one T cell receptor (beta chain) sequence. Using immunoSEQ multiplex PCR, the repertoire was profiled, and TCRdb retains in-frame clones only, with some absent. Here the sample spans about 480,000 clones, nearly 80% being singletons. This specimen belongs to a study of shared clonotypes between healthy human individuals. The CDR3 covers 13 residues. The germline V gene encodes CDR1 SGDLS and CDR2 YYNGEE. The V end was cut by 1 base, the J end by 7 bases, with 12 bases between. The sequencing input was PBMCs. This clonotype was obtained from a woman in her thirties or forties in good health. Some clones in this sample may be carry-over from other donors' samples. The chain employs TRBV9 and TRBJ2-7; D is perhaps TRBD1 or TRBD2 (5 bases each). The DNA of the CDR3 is TGTGCCAGCAGCGTAATCCAGGGCGGGGAGCAGTACTTC. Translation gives CASSVIQGGEQYF.